The sequence of this TCR beta chain was determined in a study of cytomegalovirus exposure and HLA in healthy donors. Overall study: From 150 million to 200 million T cells, an earlier analysis saw approximately 110 million unique TCR beta sequences. Study results and caveats: In a later analysis, TCR beta V- and J-gene trimming showed a link to a missense DCLRE1C variant. HLA alleles showed associations with 15,000 to 20,000 TCR beta sequences in a later analysis, at a 0.05 false discovery rate. Reports state that TCR beta sequences accurately predicted most subjects' HLA-A and HLA-B alleles.

This PCR relied on a set of 60 Vbeta primers and 13 Jbeta primers. Assay used: immunoSEQ multiplex PCR; TCRdb lists only in-frame clones, some missing. The table has about 190,000 clones, roughly 80% seen once. As regards this clone: Antigen unknown.

The clonotype originates from a woman aged 25 to 39 in good health and CMV-seropositive. The sequencing sample was made of PBMCs.

Here the CDR3 DNA reads TGTGCCAGTTGCGTCGGGTCTCAGCCCCAGCATTTT. As protein: CASCVGSQPQHF. The rearrangement joins TRBV19 to TRBJ1-5; D call uncertain. The V end lost 8 bases, the J end lost 6 bases, and 11 bases lay between the germline ends. CDR1 LNHDA and CDR2 SQIVND come from the germline V gene (reference sequence). This CDR3 comprises 12 residues.